Each of the 14 T cell receptor beta chains below was sequenced from the same sample in a study of blood T cell repertoires in COVID-19. The protocol was immunoSEQ multiplex PCR, while the TCRdb copy is restricted to in-frame clones and leaves out a portion. The profile shows hundreds of thousands of clones, 70% to 90% of them singletons. Sequencing was performed on peripheral blood. These receptors all come from a young woman who had recovered from COVID-19.

This chain links TRBV27 with TRBJ2-5, with 10 bases identical to TRBD2. The CDR3 contains 16 residues. Germline trimming cut 0 bases from V and 5 bases from J; bases unmatched to any gene: 6. CDR1 and CDR2 (germline): MNHEY, SMNVEV (reference sequence). The CDR3 protein is CASSLSAGGPGETQYF. CDR3 sequence (DNA): TGTGCCAGCAGTTTATCAGCGGGAGGGCCGGGGGAGACCCAGTACTTC.

The CDR3 sequence is CASSVAVSYEQYF. Written as DNA, the CDR3 is TGTGCCAGCAGCGTAGCGGTCTCCTACGAGCAGTACTTC. V and J are TRBV9 and TRBJ2-7, with unresolved D. V lost 0 bases to trimming and J lost 0 bases, with 4 bases between them. CDR3 length: 13 amino acids. CDR1 SGDLS and CDR2 YYNGEE come from the germline V gene.

The chain is built from TRBV9 and TRBJ1-6; 9 positions agree with TRBD1. V trimming: 3 bases; J trimming: 10 bases; junction bases outside the gene matches: 5. Germline loops: CDR1 SGDLS, CDR2 YYNGEE. The CDR3 spans 14 residues. In DNA form, the CDR3 reads TGTGCCAGCAGCGCGGACAGGGGATGGTCACCCCTCCACTTT. Amino acids: CASSADRGWSPLHF.

The gene calls are TRBV6-2 or TRBV6-3 and TRBJ2-6; D gene unclear. The CDR3 length is 15 residues. With 2 bases removed from V and 0 bases from J, the gap between germline ends came to 5 bases. Germline lookup yields CDR1 MNHEY and CDR2 SVGEGT. CDR3 nucleotide sequence: TGTGCCAGCAGTTACGAGAGCTCTGGGGCCAACGTCCTGACTTTC. This sequence encodes CASSYESSGANVLTF.

The CDR3 sequence is CASRTQGRPYEQYF. The CDR3 DNA follows: TGTGCCAGCAGAACACAGGGTAGGCCCTACGAGCAGTACTTC. The chain employs TRBV5-6 and TRBJ2-7, with D possibly TRBD1 on 6 matching bases. The CDR3 extends over 14 amino acids. V was cut by 5 bases and J by 2 bases, with 14 bases left in between. The V gene's germline CDR1 is SGHDT and CDR2 YYEEEE.

The chain combines TRBV6-2 or TRBV6-3 with TRBJ1-1; D is perhaps TRBD1 (6 bases). V lost 2 bases, J lost 4 bases, and 20 bases lay in between. In germline, CDR1 is MNHEY, CDR2 SVGEGT. This CDR3 contains 17 residues. The CDR3 DNA reads TGTGCCAGCAGTTACCTTCGACAGGACAAAGGGGGCACTGAAGCTTTCTTT. Amino acid sequence: CASSYLRQDKGGTEAFF.

The chain couples TRBV3-1 (or the pseudogene TRBV3-2) to TRBJ2-7, with TRBD2 matching 7 bases. The germline gives CDR1 LGHDT, CDR2 YNNKEL (reference sequence). The CDR3 length is 14 residues. V lost 5 bases and J lost 3; bases outside the gene matches: 7. The CDR3 loop is CASSAGAGYYEQYF. The DNA of the CDR3 is TGTGCCAGCAGCGCGGGAGCGGGATACTACGAGCAGTACTTC.

The CDR3 loop is CASSREQTSVASYEQYF. DNA of the CDR3: TGTGCCAGCAGCCGAGAACAAACTAGCGTAGCCTCCTACGAGCAGTACTTC. The gene calls are TRBV6-6 and TRBJ2-7; 7 bases fit TRBD2. V gave up 6 bases and J gave up 0 bases; unmatched junction bases: 14. The germline gives CDR1 MNHNY, CDR2 SVGAGI (reference sequence). This CDR3 comprises 17 residues.

The chain couples TRBV27 to TRBJ2-7, with D perhaps matching TRBD2 (6 bases). Between the trimmed V and J ends, which lost 6 bases and 2 bases, there was a span of 17 bases. Germline V gene lookup returns CDR1 MNHEY and CDR2 SMNVEV (reference sequence). This CDR3 spans 15 amino acids. CDR3 loop: CASSPAPGVAYEQYF. CDR3 nucleotides: TGTGCCAGCAGCCCGGCCCCGGGGGTCGCCTACGAGCAGTACTTC.

The genes are TRBV9 and TRBJ1-4, with 12 bases identical to TRBD1. The CDR3 spans 15 residues. Germline V CDR1 and CDR2: SGDLS, YYNGEE. Trimming at V came to 0 bases and at J to 7 bases, leaving 1 base not matched to a gene. Here the CDR3 DNA reads TGTGCCAGCAGCGTAGCGGGACAGGGGGCTGAAAAACTGTTTTTT. This encodes CASSVAGQGAEKLFF.

The chain is built from TRBV9 and TRBJ1-1, with 9 bases identical to TRBD1. Germline trimming cut 3 bases from V and 4 bases from J; bases unmatched to any gene: 7. The length of the CDR3 is 15 residues. Per germline, CDR1 SGDLS and CDR2 YYNGEE. CDR3 nucleotide sequence: TGTGCCAGCAGCGCTACAGGGGGCGCGGGCACTGAAGCTTTCTTT. This translates into CASSATGGAGTEAFF.

This chain links TRBV11-2 with TRBJ2-2; D might be TRBD2 (5 bases). The V gene lost 2 bases and the J gene lost 5 bases, with 15 bases spanning the gap. The length of the CDR3 is 16 residues. From germline, CDR1 is SGHAT and CDR2 FQNNGV. The CDR3 region is CASSLIRGVGTGELFF. The CDR3 nucleotides are TGTGCCAGCAGCTTAATACGGGGAGTAGGGACCGGGGAGCTGTTTTTT.

V and J are TRBV5-1 and TRBJ1-2; 11 nucleotides align to TRBD1. Per the germline V gene, CDR1 is SGHRS and CDR2 is YFSETQ. V gave up 0 bases and J gave up 8 bases; unmatched junction bases: 6. The CDR3 has 15 residues. CDR3 sequence: CASSLEGQGAQGYTF. As DNA, the CDR3 is TGCGCCAGCAGCTTGGAAGGACAGGGGGCGCAGGGCTACACCTTC. The whole variable domain, filled in from reference TRBV5-1 and TRBJ1-2, reads KAGVTQTPRYLIKTRGQQVTLSCSPISGHRSVSWYQQTPGQGLQFLFEYFSETQRNKGNFPGRFSGRQFSNSRSEMNVSTLELGDSALYLCASSLEGQGAQGYTFGSGTRLTVV.

The V call is TRBV13, the J call TRBJ2-7; D call uncertain. The CDR3 extends over 12 amino acids. Germline V gene data show CDR1 as PRHDT and CDR2 as FYEKMQ (reference sequence). Trimming took 4 bases from V and 2 from J, leaving 6 bases between them. For the CDR3, the DNA is TGTGCCAGCAGCTCCTCCCCCTACGAGCAGTACTTC. As protein: CASSSSPYEQYF. The entire variable domain, with the rest obtained from reference TRBV13 and TRBJ2-7, is as follows: AAGVIQSPRHLIKEKRETATLKCYPIPRHDTVYWYQQGPGQDPQFLISFYEKMQSDKGSIPDRFSAQQFSDYHSELNMSSLELGDSALYFCASSSSPYEQYFGPGTRLTVT.